Sequencing of this T cell receptor (beta chain) was carried out in a study of radiotherapy plus CTLA-4 blockade in lung cancer. Sequenced by immunoSEQ multiplex PCR; TCRdb stores in-frame clones only, minus some. The table records about 97,000 clones, approximately 74% of them present only once. With 1 base removed from V and 4 bases from J, the gap between germline ends came to 5 bases. The CDR3 totals 13 residues. Germline CDR1 and CDR2: SEHNR and FQNEAQ (reference sequence). The genes are TRBV7-9 and TRBJ1-5; D is undetermined. The source of this sequence is a human donor with non-small cell lung cancer who had a partial response to radiotherapy plus ipilimumab. Some clones in this sample may be carry-over from other donors' samples. Source: peripheral blood, taken from a patient treated with radiotherapy plus ipilimumab. CDR3 in amino acids: CASSLETNQPQHF. CDR3 nucleotide sequence: TGTGCCAGCAGCTTAGAGACAAATCAGCCCCAGCATTTT.